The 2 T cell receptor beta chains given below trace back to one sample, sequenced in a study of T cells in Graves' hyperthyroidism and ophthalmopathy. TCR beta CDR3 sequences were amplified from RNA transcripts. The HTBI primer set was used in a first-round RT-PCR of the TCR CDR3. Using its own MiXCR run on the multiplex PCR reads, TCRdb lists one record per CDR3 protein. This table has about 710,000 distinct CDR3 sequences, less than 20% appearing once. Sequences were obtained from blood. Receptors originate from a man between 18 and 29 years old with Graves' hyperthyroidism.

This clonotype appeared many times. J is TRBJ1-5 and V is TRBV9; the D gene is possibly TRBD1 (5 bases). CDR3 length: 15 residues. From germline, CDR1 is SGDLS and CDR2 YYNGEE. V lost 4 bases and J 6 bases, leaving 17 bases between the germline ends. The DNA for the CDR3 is TGTGCCAGCAGCTCCCCCAGGGAAATAGGTCAGCCCCAGCATTTT. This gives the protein CASSSPREIGQPQHF.

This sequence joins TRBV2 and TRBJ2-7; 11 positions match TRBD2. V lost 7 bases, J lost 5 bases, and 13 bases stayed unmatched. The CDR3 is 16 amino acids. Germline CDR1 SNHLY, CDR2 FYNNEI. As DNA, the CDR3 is TGTGCCAGCATCCCGGTCACTAGCGGGAGCATCAACGAGCAGTACTTC. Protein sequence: CASIPVTSGSINEQYF.